The 18 T cell receptor beta chains below all came from one sample that was sequenced in a study of tumor-infiltrating lymphocytes in primary liver carcinoma. The template, approximately 500 ng total RNA, yielded TCR beta cDNA made with a constant-region primer. A slightly modified ARM-PCR protocol with three nested multiplex PCR rounds produced these TCR beta libraries. TRBV1-TRBV30 forward and Cbeta reverse primers drove the first two approximately 10-cycle rounds. TCRdb ran MiXCR on the multiplex PCR reads and lists one entry per CDR3 protein. The data hold 75,000 to 80,000 distinct CDR3 sequences, with approximately 69% observed a single time. The approximately 20-31 mg bulk tissue piece was not sorted before simultaneous RNA and DNA extraction. Sequenced material: tumor-adjacent normal liver tissue. These receptors came from a man in his forties with primary liver carcinoma and hepatitis B virus infection.

Details on this clonotype: A much bigger clone sits one base away, suggesting this may be a read error. The chain uses TRBV6-1 and TRBJ2-1; 7 bases agree with TRBD2. The CDR3 has 15 amino acids. The V gene's germline CDR1 is MNHNS and CDR2 SASEGT. Losses at the gene ends were 5 bases for V and 10 bases for J; bases not matched to a gene: 14. The CDR3 is CASSTGTIGQWEQFF. Written as DNA, the CDR3 is TGTGCCAGCAGTACCGGGACTATCGGCCAATGGGAGCAGTTCTTC.

In the case of this clonotype: This sequence may be a read error, since a much larger clone differs from it by one base. As DNA, the CDR3 is TGCGCCAACAGCTTGGAGTCCATTTACAATGAGCAGTTCTTC. As protein: CANSLESIYNEQFF. V gene TRBV5-1 combines with J gene TRBJ2-1; D is unclear. This CDR3 has 14 amino acids. CDR1 is SGHRS and CDR2 is YFSETQ in the germline V gene.

Details on this clonotype: A much more abundant neighbour one base away suggests this may be a read error. The genes are TRBV28 and TRBJ1-2; tentatively, D is TRBD1 (5 bases). Trimming took 11 bases from V and 0 from J, leaving 13 bases between them. This CDR3 spans 13 amino acids. CDR1 and CDR2 (germline): MDHEN, SYDVKM. CDR3 coding DNA: TGTGCCGGCGATGACAGCTCTAACTATGGCTACACCTTC. Encoded protein: CAGDDSSNYGYTF.

At least ten counts were recorded for this clonotype. The V and J genes are TRBV12-3 or TRBV12-4 and TRBJ2-7; D possibly corresponds to TRBD1 (6 bases). Trimming removed 7 bases at V and 1 base at J, with 11 bases between. The CDR3 consists of 13 residues. The CDR3 DNA reads as TGTGCCAGCAACGACAGGACTTCCTACGAGCAGTACTTC. Encoded protein: CASNDRTSYEQYF.

This clonotype was counted a few times. This chain links TRBV10-3 with TRBJ2-5; D perhaps matches TRBD1 (5 bases). Trimming shortened V by 5 bases and J by 1 base, and 11 bases separated the two germline ends. CDR1 and CDR2 (germline): ENHRY, SYGVKD. The CDR3 totals 14 residues. CDR3 protein: CAISPTDPQETQYF. The CDR3 bases are TGTGCCATCAGTCCGACAGACCCCCAAGAGACCCAGTACTTC.

Details on this clonotype: Relative to the germline gene, one junction end is altered; a read error may explain this. The V gene is TRBV11-3, the J gene TRBJ2-1, with 7 bases identical to TRBD2. Germline V gene sequence: CDR1 SGHNT, CDR2 YENEEA. The CDR3 is made up of 15 amino acids. CDR3 nucleotides: TGTGCCTGCAGCGCCAGGACTAGAGAGATTAATGAGCGGTTCTTC. Amino acids: CACSARTREINERFF.

Note on this clonotype: The junction shows a germline mismatch at one end, possibly a read error. The chain recombines TRBV6-1 with TRBJ2-7; weak D call: TRBD1 (5 bases). Germline values: CDR1 MNHNS, CDR2 SASEGT. The CDR3 runs 16 residues. The CDR3 reads CGSSEEEARGSYEQYF. The CDR3, as DNA: TGTGGCAGCAGTGAAGAAGAGGCTAGGGGCTCCTACGAGCAGTACTTC.

This clonotype was counted once. The junction departs from germline at one end; a sequencing error may be responsible. As DNA, the CDR3 is TGTGCCGGCAGCTTGATGCTCTACGGGCAGTACTTC. As protein: CAGSLMLYGQYF. The rearrangement links TRBV5-6 to TRBJ2-7; D is unclear. Germline V lookup: CDR1 SGHDT, CDR2 YYEEEE. The CDR3 spans 12 residues.

Concerning this clonotype itself: Relative to the germline gene, one junction end is altered; a read error may explain this. The chain uses TRBV6-2 or TRBV6-3 and TRBJ1-5, with 7 bases identical to TRBD1. Germline loops: CDR1 MNHEY, CDR2 SVGEGT. The CDR3 spans 16 residues. The CDR3 region has the DNA TGTGCCAGCAGTTATCCCTGGACAGGTGGCAATCAGCGCCACTATTTT. Protein product: CASSYPWTGGNQRHYF.

A remark on this clonotype: This may be a read error, as it is one base from a much larger clone. The chain combines TRBV28 with TRBJ1-2; no reliable D call. The CDR3 is made up of 12 amino acids. Per the germline V gene, CDR1 is MDHEN and CDR2 is SYDVKM. For the CDR3, the DNA is TGTACCAGCAGCTATCGATCCTATGGCTACACCTTC. This gives the protein CTSSYRSYGYTF.

As regards this clonotype: Germline and junction disagree at one end, which may indicate a read error. The V and J genes are TRBV19 and TRBJ1-5; TRBD1 is a possible D gene (5 bases). This CDR3 has 16 residues. CDR1 and CDR2 from the germline V gene are LNHDA and SQIVND (reference sequence). The DNA of the CDR3 is TGTACCAGTAGTATTGGGAGGGGAAGGGGCAATCAGCCCCAGCATTTT. It yields the protein CTSSIGRGRGNQPQHF.

This clonotype is judged medium-sized. The CDR3 DNA follows: TGCAGCGTTGCAGGTGTTCCCTCCTACGAGCAGTACTTC. Translation: CSVAGVPSYEQYF. The rearrangement links TRBV29-1 to TRBJ2-7; D is unresolved. Trimming pared 4 bases from V and 0 bases from J, leaving 10 bases between. The CDR3 loop spans 13 amino acids. The germline gives CDR1 SQVTM, CDR2 ANQGSEA.

In regard to this clonotype: Relative to the germline gene, one junction end is altered; a read error may explain this. The chain combines TRBV11-2 with TRBJ2-7; D is undetermined. Germline assignment: CDR1 SGHAT and CDR2 FQNNGV. The CDR3 contains 13 residues. The CDR3 reads CASSLYSTYEPYF. In DNA form, the CDR3 reads TGTGCCAGCAGCTTATACAGCACCTACGAGCCGTACTTC.

The chain is built from TRBV29-1 and TRBJ2-7; D is possibly TRBD1 or TRBD2 (5 bases each). With 8 bases removed from V and 6 bases from J, the gap between germline ends came to 29 bases. Germline CDR1 is SQVTM and CDR2 is ANQGSEA. The CDR3 runs 16 residues. The CDR3, as DNA: TGCAGCATCATGAGATCTGGGACCGGCACTCCCTGCGAGCAGTACTTC. Protein product: CSIMRSGTGTPCEQYF.

With respect to this clonotype: An end of the junction differs from the germline gene, which may be a read error. The chain has TRBV6-6 and TRBJ2-7; D remains ambiguous. The CDR3 loop spans 15 amino acids. The V gene's germline CDR1 is MNHNY and CDR2 SVGAGI (reference sequence). The CDR3 DNA reads as TGTGACAGCAGTTACTCACGCAGGAGCTCCTACGAGCAGTATTTC. Translating it yields CDSSYSRRSSYEQYF.

As concerns this clonotype: This sequence may be a read error, since a much larger clone differs from it by one base. This chain links TRBV28 with TRBJ1-5; D is perhaps TRBD1 (5 bases). Germline loops: CDR1 MDHEN, CDR2 SYDVKM. The CDR3 is 14 amino acids. Trimming pared 2 bases from V and 8 bases from J, leaving 13 bases between. The CDR3: CASSLGGINEPQHF. The CDR3 DNA reads as TGTGCCAGCAGTTTAGGGGGGATTAACGAGCCCCAGCATTTT.

This clonotype showed up just a few times. Compared with germline, one end of the junction differs, possibly owing to a read error. The rearrangement joins TRBV4-2 to TRBJ2-7, with D perhaps matching TRBD1 or TRBD2 (5 bases each). This CDR3 spans 15 amino acids. Looked up from germline, CDR1 is LGHNA and CDR2 is YNFKEQ. Here the CDR3 reads CASSQDKGSGYERYF. For the CDR3, the DNA is TGTGCCAGCAGCCAAGATAAGGGGAGCGGCTACGAGCGGTACTTC.

Of note for this clonotype: A much larger clone lies one base from this, so it may be a read error. This sequence joins TRBV7-9 and TRBJ2-7, with D maybe TRBD1 (5 bases). This CDR3 region has 15 residues. CDR1 SEHNR and CDR2 FQNEAQ come from the germline V gene (reference sequence). The CDR3 protein is CASSPDSFLTYERYF. CDR3 DNA: TGTGCCAGCAGCCCTGACAGTTTCCTTACCTACGAGCGGTACTTC.